Given below is one T cell receptor beta chain in context. Which antigen it targets is not known. Qualities for individual bases were not recorded, and no much larger clone is one base off. This record belongs to a study of early T cells in non-severe SARS-CoV-2 infection (dated by TCRdb to the early 2020s). Looking at the study overall: Bulk RNA from unsorted whole blood was used for TCR sequencing, so alpha and beta chains could not be paired.

The germline V gene encodes CDR1 MNHEY and CDR2 SMNVEV (reference sequence). Here V drops 5 bases and J drops 3 bases, and the junction holds 9 bases not matched to any gene. The CDR3 contains 15 residues, cysteine and phenylalanine counted. The kept DNA is CDR3 alone, 45 bases in frame from the first base. Overall study results and their limits: Matching against VDJdb was skewed toward anti-spike CD8 responses, likely underestimated virus-specific expansions, and missed private and CD4 specificities.

The receptor library was made with 5' RACE. The listed sequencing device is NextSeq 500. Unique molecular identifiers were attached to individual cDNA molecules in the TCR library protocol so that sequencing error and PCR bias could be corrected. Sequencing covered both TCR alpha and beta chains, and within each sample the abundances of alpha and beta sequences were tightly co-correlated. The authors processed their data as follows. Decombinator V4 was used to perform V gene, J gene and CDR3 annotation of TCR sequences. Expanded TCRs were defined as changing significantly between any two time points under a Poisson model with p below 0.0001. TCR abundances were normalised to the total number of TCRs sequenced per sample and expressed as counts per million. MAIT TCRs were defined by TRAV1-2 paired with TRAJ12, TRAJ20 or TRAJ33, and iNKT TCRs by TRAV10 paired with TRAJ18. VDJdb, accessed 1 November 2021, was searched for CMV, EBV and SARS-CoV-2 annotated TCRs, with TCRs annotated for multiple antigens excluded. Through fastp at Q25 and MiXCR, TCRdb rebuilt clones from the public reads, retaining in-frame beta chains. Under each unique CDR3 protein, matching rows form one entry showing the most common genes and DNA. The V and J calls come from TCRdb's annotation, not from the publication. The table for this sample lists 65,000 to 85,000 distinct CDR3 sequences; about 14% of them were counted only once. The ten largest clones capture around 12% of the sample.

This was a case-control study nested in a cohort of healthcare workers in London, UK, who had nasopharyngeal swab PCR tests and blood samples taken every week. Between 23 and 31 March 2020, the week of the UK lockdown, healthcare workers were enrolled and then followed up weekly for as long as 16 weeks. This clonotype was sampled from an adult who was a healthcare worker with PCR-confirmed SARS-CoV-2 infection or an uninfected control (not recorded which). The sequence joins TRBV27 to TRBJ2-7; 8 bases in the junction line up with TRBD2. Sequences were obtained from whole blood. The DNA sequence is TGTGCCAGCAGTCTGGTTCGGGAGGGTTTCTACGAGCAGTACTTC. It codes for CASSLVREGFYEQYF.